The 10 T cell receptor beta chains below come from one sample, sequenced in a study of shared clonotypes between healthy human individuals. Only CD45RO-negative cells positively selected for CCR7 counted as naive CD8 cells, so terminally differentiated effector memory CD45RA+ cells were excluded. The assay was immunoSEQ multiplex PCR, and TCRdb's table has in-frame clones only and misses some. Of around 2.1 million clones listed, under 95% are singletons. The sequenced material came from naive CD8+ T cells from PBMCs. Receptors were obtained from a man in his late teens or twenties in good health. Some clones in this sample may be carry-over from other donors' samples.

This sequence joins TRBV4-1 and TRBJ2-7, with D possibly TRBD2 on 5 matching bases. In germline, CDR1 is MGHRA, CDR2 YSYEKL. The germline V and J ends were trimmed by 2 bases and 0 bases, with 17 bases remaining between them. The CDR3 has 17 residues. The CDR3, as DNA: TGCGCCAGCAGCCAAAAGGAGGAAGGCTTCGACTCCTACGAGCAGTACTTC. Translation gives CASSQKEEGFDSYEQYF.

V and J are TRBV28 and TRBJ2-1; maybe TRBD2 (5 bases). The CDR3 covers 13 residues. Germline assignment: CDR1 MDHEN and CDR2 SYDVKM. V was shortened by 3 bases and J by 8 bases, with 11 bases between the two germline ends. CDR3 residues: CASSFSGLDEQFF. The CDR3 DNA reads TGTGCCAGCAGTTTTTCGGGGTTGGATGAGCAGTTCTTC.

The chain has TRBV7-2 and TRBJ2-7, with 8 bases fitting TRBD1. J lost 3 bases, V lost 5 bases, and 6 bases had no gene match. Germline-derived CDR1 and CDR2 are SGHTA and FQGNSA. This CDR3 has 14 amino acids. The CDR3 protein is CASSGRDRIYEQYF. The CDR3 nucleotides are TGTGCCAGCAGCGGAAGGGACAGGATCTACGAGCAGTACTTC.

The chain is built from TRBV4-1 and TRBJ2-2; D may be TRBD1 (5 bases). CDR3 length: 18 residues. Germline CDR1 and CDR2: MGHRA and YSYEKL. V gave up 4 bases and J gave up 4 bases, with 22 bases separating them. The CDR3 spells CASSLHQGRQLGTGELFF. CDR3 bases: TGCGCCAGCAGCCTACATCAAGGCCGACAGCTGGGCACCGGGGAGCTGTTTTTT.

CDR3 sequence reads: CASSRAPSAIYF. As DNA, the CDR3 is TGTGCCAGCAGCCGGGCTCCCAGTGCCATATATTTT. The V gene is TRBV7-9, the J gene TRBJ1-3; the D is unclear. Deletions cut 5 bases from V and 11 bases from J, with 13 bases between. The CDR3 is 12 residues long. Germline loops: CDR1 SEHNR, CDR2 FQNEAQ (reference sequence).

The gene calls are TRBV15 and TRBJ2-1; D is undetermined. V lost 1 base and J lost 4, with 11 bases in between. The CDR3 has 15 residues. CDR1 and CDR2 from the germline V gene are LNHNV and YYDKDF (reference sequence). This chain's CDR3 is CATSRVTSRYNEQFF. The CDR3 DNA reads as TGTGCCACCAGCAGAGTTACAAGCAGATACAATGAGCAGTTCTTC. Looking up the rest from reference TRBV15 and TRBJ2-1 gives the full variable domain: DAMVIQNPRYQVTQFGKPVTLSCSQTLNHNVMYWYQQKSSQAPKLLFHYYDKDFNNEADTPDNFQSRRPNTSFCFLDIRSPGLGDTAMYLCATSRVTSRYNEQFFGPGTRLTVL.

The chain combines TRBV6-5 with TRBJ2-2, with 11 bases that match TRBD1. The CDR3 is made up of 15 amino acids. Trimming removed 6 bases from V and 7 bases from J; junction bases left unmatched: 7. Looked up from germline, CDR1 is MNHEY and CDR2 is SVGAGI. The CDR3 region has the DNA TGTGCCAGCAGCCCGGACAGGGGGCAGGGCGGGGAGCTGTTTTTT. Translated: CASSPDRGQGGELFF.

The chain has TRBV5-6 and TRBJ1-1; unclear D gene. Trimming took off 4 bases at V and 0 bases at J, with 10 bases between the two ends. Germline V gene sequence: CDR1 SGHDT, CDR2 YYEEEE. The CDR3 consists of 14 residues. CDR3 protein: CASSLRKMNTEAFF. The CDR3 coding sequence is TGTGCCAGCAGCCTGCGGAAGATGAACACTGAAGCTTTCTTT.

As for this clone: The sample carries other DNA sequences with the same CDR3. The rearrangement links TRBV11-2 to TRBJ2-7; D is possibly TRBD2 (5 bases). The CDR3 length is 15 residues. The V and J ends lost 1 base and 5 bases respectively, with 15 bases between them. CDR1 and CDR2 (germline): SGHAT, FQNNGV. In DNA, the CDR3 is TGTGCCAGCAGCTTAGGTGTCGGAGGTGGGGACGAGCAGTACTTC. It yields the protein CASSLGVGGGDEQYF.

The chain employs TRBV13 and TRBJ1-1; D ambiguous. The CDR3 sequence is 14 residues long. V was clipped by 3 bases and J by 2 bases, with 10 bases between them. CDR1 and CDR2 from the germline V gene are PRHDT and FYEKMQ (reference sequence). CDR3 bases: TGTGCCAGCAGCTTGCGTCAGAAAAACACTGAAGCTTTCTTT. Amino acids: CASSLRQKNTEAFF.